This is a list of T cell receptor beta chains from one sample in a study of shared T cell receptors in the human thymus. Libraries were prepared by immunoSEQ multiplex PCR; TCRdb keeps only in-frame clonotypes and omits some of them. The sample records approximately 760,000 clones, 80% to 90% being singletons. Another study also made use of these data, one on human thymus T cells.

Material: thymocytes. The receptor source for this set is a girl less than two years old with a congenital heart defect. CDR3s leave out the opening cysteine and the closing phenylalanine or tryptophan. A row's size may be missing; if present it is once, few, many or a size class.

V gene	clone size	J gene	CDR3 protein
TRBV10-1	NA	TRBJ2-3	ASSAGFFTDTQY
TRBV18	NA	TRBJ2-1	ASSPRDRGYNEQF
TRBV25-1	few	TRBJ1-3	ASSGKTGPSGNTIY
TRBV7-9	NA	TRBJ2-5	ASSLWAGTGETQY
TRBV10-2	NA	TRBJ2-5	ASSAPSGYIMEETQY
TRBV4-3	few	TRBJ1-3	ASSPSSRVSSGNTIY
TRBV13	once	TRBJ2-3	ASSLSGGTTDTQY
TRBV6-1	NA	TRBJ1-2	ASSPRGQHYGYT
TRBV5-6	NA	TRBJ2-1	ASSGGGGNYNEQF
TRBV4-3	few	TRBJ1-6	ASSQGGRTSSYNSPLH
TRBV5-1	NA	TRBJ2-7	ASSLAGRQWGYEQY
TRBV7-4	NA	TRBJ1-1	ASSSHREGALNTEAF
TRBV5-6	few	TRBJ2-5	ASSDREQETQY
TRBV6-5	NA	TRBJ1-4	ASSYWRQGAEKLF
TRBV28	NA	TRBJ2-3	ASRGGTDTQY
TRBV19	NA	TRBJ2-1	ASRDNRFANEQF
TRBV10-2	NA	TRBJ1-3	ASSESGGLRNTIY
TRBV7-8	NA	TRBJ1-1	ASSLARGLGVANTEAF
TRBV5-6	NA	TRBJ1-2	ASSADNTDKPSNYGYT
TRBV4-1	few	TRBJ1-5	ASSRLEGRDRSNQPQH
TRBV5-1	NA	TRBJ1-2	ASSLALGQTYYGYT
TRBV7-2	NA	TRBJ2-2	ASSFRGAGELF
TRBV28	NA	TRBJ2-7	ASSYRDSTYEQY
TRBV6-4	NA	TRBJ1-1	ASSDHGQRGAF